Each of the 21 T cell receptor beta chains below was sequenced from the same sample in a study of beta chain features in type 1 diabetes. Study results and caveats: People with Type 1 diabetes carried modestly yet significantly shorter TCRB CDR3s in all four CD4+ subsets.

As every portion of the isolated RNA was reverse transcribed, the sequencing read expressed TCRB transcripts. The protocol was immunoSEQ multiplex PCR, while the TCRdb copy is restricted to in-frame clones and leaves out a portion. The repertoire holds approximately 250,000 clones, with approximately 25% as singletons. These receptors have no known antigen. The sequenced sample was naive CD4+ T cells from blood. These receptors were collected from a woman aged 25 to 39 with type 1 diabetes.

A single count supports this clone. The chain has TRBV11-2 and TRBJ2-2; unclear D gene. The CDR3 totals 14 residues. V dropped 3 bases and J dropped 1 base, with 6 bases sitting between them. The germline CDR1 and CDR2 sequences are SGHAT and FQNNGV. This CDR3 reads CASSFPQNTGELFF. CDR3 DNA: TGTGCCAGCAGCTTTCCACAGAACACCGGGGAGCTGTTTTTT. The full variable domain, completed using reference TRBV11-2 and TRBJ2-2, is EAGVAQSPRYKIIEKRQSVAFWCNPISGHATLYWYQQILGQGPKLLIQFQNNGVVDDSQLPKDRFSAERLKGVDSTLKIQPAKLEDSAVYLCASSFPQNTGELFFGEGSRLTVL.

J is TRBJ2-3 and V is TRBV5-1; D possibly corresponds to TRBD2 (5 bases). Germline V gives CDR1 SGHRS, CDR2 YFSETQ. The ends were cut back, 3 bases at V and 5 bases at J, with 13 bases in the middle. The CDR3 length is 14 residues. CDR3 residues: CASSSGGEGDTQYF. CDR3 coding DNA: TGCGCCAGCAGCTCTGGAGGAGAAGGAGATACGCAGTATTTT.

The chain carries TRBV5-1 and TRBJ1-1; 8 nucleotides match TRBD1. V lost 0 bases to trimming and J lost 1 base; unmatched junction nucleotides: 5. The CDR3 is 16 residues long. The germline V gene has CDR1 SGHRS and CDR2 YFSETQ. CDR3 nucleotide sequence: TGCGCCAGCAGCTTGGGGCAGGGGGCTTGGAACACTGAAGCTTTCTTT. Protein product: CASSLGQGAWNTEAFF.

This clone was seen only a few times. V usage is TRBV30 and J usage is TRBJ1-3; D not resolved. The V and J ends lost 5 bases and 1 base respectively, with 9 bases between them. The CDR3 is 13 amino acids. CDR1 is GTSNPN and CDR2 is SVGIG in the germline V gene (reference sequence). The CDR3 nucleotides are TGTGCCTGGTCCCCCTCTTCTGGAAACACCATATATTTT. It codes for CAWSPSSGNTIYF.

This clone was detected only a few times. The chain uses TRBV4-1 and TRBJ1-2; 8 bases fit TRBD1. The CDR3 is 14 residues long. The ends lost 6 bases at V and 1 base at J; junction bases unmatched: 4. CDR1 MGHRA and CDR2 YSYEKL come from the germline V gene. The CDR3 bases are TGCGCCAGCAGGAGACAGGGGAGTAACTATGGCTACACCTTC. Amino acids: CASRRQGSNYGYTF.

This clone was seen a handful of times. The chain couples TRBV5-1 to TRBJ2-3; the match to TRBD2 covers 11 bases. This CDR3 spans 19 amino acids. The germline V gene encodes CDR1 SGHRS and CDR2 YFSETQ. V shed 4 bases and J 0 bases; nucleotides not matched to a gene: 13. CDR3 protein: CASSRPGLAVLTSTDTQYF. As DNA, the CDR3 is TGCGCCAGCAGCCGGCCGGGACTAGCGGTACTTACTAGCACAGATACGCAGTATTTT.

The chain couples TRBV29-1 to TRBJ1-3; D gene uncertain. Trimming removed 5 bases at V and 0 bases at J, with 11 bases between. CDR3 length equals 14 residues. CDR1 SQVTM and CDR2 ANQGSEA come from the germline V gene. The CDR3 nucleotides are TGCAGCGTTCTCGGGAGGACCTCTGGAAACACCATATATTTT. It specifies CSVLGRTSGNTIYF.

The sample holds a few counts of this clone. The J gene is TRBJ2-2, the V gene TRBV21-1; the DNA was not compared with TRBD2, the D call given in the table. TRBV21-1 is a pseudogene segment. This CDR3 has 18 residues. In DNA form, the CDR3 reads TGTGCCAGCAGCAAAAACGAGCCGGGACTTGGGAACACCGGGGAGCTGTTTTTT. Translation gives CASSKNEPGLGNTGELFF.

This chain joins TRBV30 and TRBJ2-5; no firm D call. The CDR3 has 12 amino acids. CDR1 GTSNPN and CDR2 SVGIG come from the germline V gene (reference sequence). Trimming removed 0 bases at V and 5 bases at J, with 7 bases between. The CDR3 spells CAWSVILETQYF. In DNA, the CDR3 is TGTGCCTGGAGTGTAATTCTGGAGACCCAGTACTTC.

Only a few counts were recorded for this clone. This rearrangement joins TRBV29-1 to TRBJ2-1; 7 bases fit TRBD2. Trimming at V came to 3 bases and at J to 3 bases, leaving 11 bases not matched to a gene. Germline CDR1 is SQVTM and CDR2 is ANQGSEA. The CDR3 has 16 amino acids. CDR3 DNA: TGCAGCGTTGAGACCCTAAACCAGCGGGACTACAATGAGCAGTTCTTC. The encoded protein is CSVETLNQRDYNEQFF.

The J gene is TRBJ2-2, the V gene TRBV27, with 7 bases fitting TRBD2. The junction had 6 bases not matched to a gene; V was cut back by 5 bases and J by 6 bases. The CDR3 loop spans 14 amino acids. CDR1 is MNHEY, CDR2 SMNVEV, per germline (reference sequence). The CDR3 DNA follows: TGTGCCAGCAGTCTTCCGACTAGCCCCGGGGAGCTGTTTTTT. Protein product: CASSLPTSPGELFF.

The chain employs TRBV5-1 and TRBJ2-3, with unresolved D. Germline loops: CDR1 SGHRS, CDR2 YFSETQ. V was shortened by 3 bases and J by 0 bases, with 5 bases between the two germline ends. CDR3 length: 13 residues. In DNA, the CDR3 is TGCGCCAGCAGCTCCACTAGCACAGATACGCAGTATTTT. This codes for CASSSTSTDTQYF.

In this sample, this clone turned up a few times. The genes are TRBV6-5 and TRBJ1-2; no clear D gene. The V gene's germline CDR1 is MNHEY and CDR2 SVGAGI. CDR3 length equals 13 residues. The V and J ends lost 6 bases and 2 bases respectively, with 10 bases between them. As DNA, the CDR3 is TGTGCCAGCAGCACTAGTGTGAACTATGGCTACACCTTC. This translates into CASSTSVNYGYTF.

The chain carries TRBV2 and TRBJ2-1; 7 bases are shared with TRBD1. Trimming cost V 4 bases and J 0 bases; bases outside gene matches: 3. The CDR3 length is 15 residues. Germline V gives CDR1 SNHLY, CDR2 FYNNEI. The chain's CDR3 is CASSGQGSSYNEQFF. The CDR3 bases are TGTGCCAGCAGTGGACAGGGCAGCTCCTACAATGAGCAGTTCTTC.

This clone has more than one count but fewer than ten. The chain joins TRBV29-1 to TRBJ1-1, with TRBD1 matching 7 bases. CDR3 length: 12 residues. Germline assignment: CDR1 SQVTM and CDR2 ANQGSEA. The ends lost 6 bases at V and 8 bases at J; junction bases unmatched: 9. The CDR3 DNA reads TGCAGCGTCGCGCTCGGGACAGCGGAAGCTTTCTTT. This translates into CSVALGTAEAFF.

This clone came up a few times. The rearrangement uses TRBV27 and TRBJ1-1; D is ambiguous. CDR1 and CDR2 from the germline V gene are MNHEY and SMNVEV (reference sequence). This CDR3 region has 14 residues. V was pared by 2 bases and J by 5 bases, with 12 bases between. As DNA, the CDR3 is TGTGCCAGCAGTTTAGAGAGGGTGGGGACTGAAGCTTTCTTT. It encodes CASSLERVGTEAFF.

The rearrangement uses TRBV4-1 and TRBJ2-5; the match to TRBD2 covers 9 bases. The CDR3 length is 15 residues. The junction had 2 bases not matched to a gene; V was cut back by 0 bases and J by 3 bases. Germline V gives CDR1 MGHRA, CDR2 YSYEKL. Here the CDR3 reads CASSQDIAGEETQYF. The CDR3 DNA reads TGCGCCAGCAGCCAAGATATAGCGGGAGAAGAGACCCAGTACTTC.

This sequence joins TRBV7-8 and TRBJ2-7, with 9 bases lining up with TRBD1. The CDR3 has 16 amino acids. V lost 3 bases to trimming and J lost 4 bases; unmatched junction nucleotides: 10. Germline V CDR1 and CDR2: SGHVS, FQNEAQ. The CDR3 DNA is TGTGCCAGCAGCTTCACCCCGAAGGACAGGGGATACGAGCAGTACTTC. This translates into CASSFTPKDRGYEQYF.

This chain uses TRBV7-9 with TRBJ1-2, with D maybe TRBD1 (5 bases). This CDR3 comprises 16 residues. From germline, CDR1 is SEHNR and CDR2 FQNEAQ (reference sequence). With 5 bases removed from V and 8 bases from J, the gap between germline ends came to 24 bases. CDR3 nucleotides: TGTGCCAGCAGCCCGGGGGACCCCCGAGTGGGTAGGGGCTACACCTTC. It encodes CASSPGDPRVGRGYTF.

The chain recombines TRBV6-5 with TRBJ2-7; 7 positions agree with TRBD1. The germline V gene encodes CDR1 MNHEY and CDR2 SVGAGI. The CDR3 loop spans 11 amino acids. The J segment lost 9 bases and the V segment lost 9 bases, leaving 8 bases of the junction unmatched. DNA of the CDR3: TGTGCCAGTCGACAGGGTCAGGGGCAGTACTTC. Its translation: CASRQGQGQYF.

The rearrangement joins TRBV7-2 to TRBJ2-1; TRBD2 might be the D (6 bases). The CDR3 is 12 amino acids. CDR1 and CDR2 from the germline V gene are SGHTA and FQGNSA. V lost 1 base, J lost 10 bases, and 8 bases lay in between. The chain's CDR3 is CASSLGRGEQFF. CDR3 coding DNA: TGTGCCAGCAGCTTAGGGCGGGGCGAGCAGTTCTTC.